These 11 T cell receptor beta chains were sequenced from one sample in a study of blood T cell repertoires in COVID-19. This table comes from immunoSEQ multiplex PCR, and its TCRdb copy is limited to in-frame clones, with some not included. The repertoire holds about 200,000 clones, with over 70% as singletons. What was sequenced was peripheral blood. Receptors originate from a middle-aged man with acute or convalescent COVID-19.

The chain is built from TRBV7-2 and TRBJ1-5, with D tentatively TRBD1 (6 bases). The CDR3 covers 14 residues. Germline V lookup: CDR1 SGHTA, CDR2 FQGNSA. V lost 6 bases to trimming and J lost 3 bases, with 12 bases between them. The CDR3, as DNA: TGTGCCAGCAGACAAACAGGGCCCAATCAGCCCCAGCATTTT. Its protein is CASRQTGPNQPQHF.

V and J are TRBV19 and TRBJ1-6, with D possibly TRBD1 on 5 matching bases. Trimming took off 5 bases at V and 5 bases at J, with 16 bases between the two ends. Germline CDR1 reads LNHDA; CDR2 reads SQIVND (reference sequence). The length of the CDR3 is 16 residues. The CDR3 DNA follows: TGTGCCAGTAGTCGACAGACCAGAGTAGATAATTCACCCCTCCACTTT. Its translation is CASSRQTRVDNSPLHF.

The V gene is TRBV19, the J gene TRBJ2-2; 9 bases align to TRBD1. Trimming cost V 5 bases and J 4 bases; bases outside gene matches: 5. The CDR3 loop spans 15 amino acids. Germline V lookup: CDR1 LNHDA, CDR2 SQIVND (reference sequence). The CDR3 region has the DNA TGTGCCAGTAGTGTGGGACAGGGAAGCACCGGGGAGCTGTTTTTT. As protein: CASSVGQGSTGELFF.

This clone was seen once. This sequence joins TRBV12-3 or TRBV12-4 and TRBJ1-1; the match to TRBD1 covers 7 bases. This CDR3 spans 12 amino acids. The trim removed 3 bases at V and 11 bases at J, leaving 6 bases unmatched. This CDR3 is CASSFGRQGAFF. CDR3 nucleotide sequence: TGTGCCAGCAGTTTCGGACGACAGGGCGCTTTCTTT.

This clone appeared a single time. The chain recombines TRBV30 with TRBJ1-3; D is unclear. V was clipped by 1 base and J by 0 bases, with 13 bases between them. The CDR3 is made up of 16 amino acids. The germline V gene has CDR1 GTSNPN and CDR2 SVGIG (reference sequence). CDR3 loop: CAWSARRANSGNTIYF. The CDR3, as DNA: TGTGCCTGGAGTGCCCGGCGGGCTAACTCTGGAAACACCATATATTTT.

This chain links TRBV5-4 with TRBJ2-1; the match to TRBD2 covers 7 bases. V trimming: 1 base; J trimming: 3 bases; junction bases outside the gene matches: 4. There are 15 residues in the CDR3. Germline V lookup: CDR1 SGHNT, CDR2 YYREEE (reference sequence). The CDR3 DNA reads as TGTGCCAGCAGCTTGAGGCTAGCGGACTACAATGAGCAGTTCTTC. This codes for CASSLRLADYNEQFF.

The chain carries TRBV6-4 and TRBJ2-7; 9 bases line up with TRBD2. The CDR3 is 16 amino acids. Unmatched junction bases numbered 11, after V lost 3 bases and J lost 5 bases. Germline V CDR1 and CDR2: MRHNA, SNTAGT. CDR3 region: CASSEGAGGHLDEQYF. The CDR3 coding sequence is TGTGCCAGCAGTGAGGGAGCGGGAGGCCATCTGGACGAGCAGTACTTC.

The chain carries TRBV27 and TRBJ2-5; TRBD2 is a possible D gene (7 bases). The V gene lost 8 bases and the J gene lost 5 bases, with 27 bases spanning the gap. This CDR3 contains 17 residues. CDR1 is MNHEY and CDR2 is SMNVEV in the germline V gene (reference sequence). CDR3 sequence reads: CASGRGAGVGLSETQYF. For the CDR3, the DNA is TGTGCCAGCGGCCGGGGGGCGGGAGTTGGGTTGAGTGAGACCCAGTACTTC.

The rearrangement joins TRBV4-1 to TRBJ1-1, with TRBD1 matching over 9 bases. The CDR3 is 14 residues long. Germline V gives CDR1 MGHRA, CDR2 YSYEKL. V lost 3 bases, J lost 11 bases, and 10 bases stayed unmatched. Here the CDR3 reads CASSHVGRTGEAFF. The CDR3 nucleotides are TGCGCCAGCAGCCATGTGGGTAGGACAGGGGAGGCTTTCTTT.

This chain joins TRBV4-2 and TRBJ2-3; D perhaps matches TRBD2 (5 bases). The CDR3 contains 17 residues. Germline CDR1 LGHNA, CDR2 YNFKEQ. With 0 bases removed from V and 1 base from J, the gap between germline ends came to 14 bases. For the CDR3, the DNA is TGTGCCAGCAGCCAAGATGATCGGACTGGGGGCACAGATACGCAGTATTTT. Residues: CASSQDDRTGGTDTQYF.

The J gene is TRBJ2-4, the V gene TRBV9, with 9 bases that match TRBD1. The CDR3 has 14 amino acids. Germline CDR1 reads SGDLS; CDR2 reads YYNGEE. The ends lost 4 bases at V and 7 bases at J; junction bases unmatched: 6. The CDR3 DNA is TGTGCCAGCAGCTATAGGACAGGGGAGAACATTCAGTACTTC. Translating it yields CASSYRTGENIQYF.